The 23 T cell receptor beta chains given below trace back to one sample, sequenced in a study of blood T cell repertoires in COVID-19. Only in-frame clones appear in the TCRdb table, and some are missing; sequencing was by immunoSEQ multiplex PCR. The sample holds some 160,000 clones, over 75% seen once. Input material: peripheral blood. All receptors come from a woman between 50 and 59 years old with acute or convalescent COVID-19.

This clone was counted only a few times. The chain is built from TRBV6-1 and TRBJ1-1, with D hard to call. CDR3 length equals 12 residues. Between the trimmed V and J ends, which lost 0 bases and 6 bases, there was a span of 5 bases. Germline V lookup: CDR1 MNHNS, CDR2 SASEGT. The CDR3 nucleotides are TGTGCCAGCAGTGAAGCGAGCCCTGAAGCTTTCTTT. It encodes CASSEASPEAFF.

A single count supports this clone. The chain recombines TRBV11-2 with TRBJ2-5; 12 bases are shared with TRBD2. Germline V CDR1 and CDR2: SGHAT, FQNNGV. This CDR3 has 15 amino acids. J was trimmed by 2 bases and V by 5 bases; bases with no gene match: 3. CDR3 region: CASSPTSGGQETQYF. The DNA of the CDR3 is TGTGCCAGCAGCCCGACTAGCGGGGGACAAGAGACCCAGTACTTC. The full variable domain, in which reference TRBV11-2 and TRBJ2-5 provide the parts outside the CDR3, is EAGVAQSPRYKIIEKRQSVAFWCNPISGHATLYWYQQILGQGPKLLIQFQNNGVVDDSQLPKDRFSAERLKGVDSTLKIQPAKLEDSAVYLCASSPTSGGQETQYFGPGTRLLVL.

The chain joins TRBV29-1 to TRBJ1-2, with D perhaps matching TRBD1 (6 bases). V lost 6 bases and J 3 bases, leaving 14 bases between the germline ends. In germline, CDR1 is SQVTM, CDR2 ANQGSEA. This CDR3 region has 13 residues. The DNA for the CDR3 is TGCAGCGTCGCCGTGGGGGCGGACTATGGCTACACCTTC. Protein sequence: CSVAVGADYGYTF.

V usage is TRBV18 and J usage is TRBJ1-2; D might be TRBD1 (6 bases). This CDR3 contains 17 residues. V dropped 0 bases and J dropped 4 bases, with 18 bases sitting between them. In germline, CDR1 is KGHSH, CDR2 LQKENI. The CDR3 reads CASSPPAGGGLLYGYTF. Written as DNA, the CDR3 is TGTGCCAGCTCACCACCGGCGGGGGGGGGCCTGCTCTATGGCTACACCTTC.

CDR3 region: CASSLSGTSGGAIAGELFF. For the CDR3, the DNA is TGTGCCAGCAGTTTATCCGGGACTAGCGGGGGGGCAATCGCCGGGGAGCTGTTTTTT. The chain uses TRBV28 and TRBJ2-2, with 16 nucleotides matching TRBD2. Germline CDR1 MDHEN, CDR2 SYDVKM. V lost 1 base and J lost 6; bases outside the gene matches: 8. This CDR3 contains 19 residues.

In its sample, this clone was seen once. For the CDR3, the DNA is TGCGCCAGCAGGTCTTCAGGGTTCACTGGAAACACCATATATTTT. Protein sequence: CASRSSGFTGNTIYF. The J gene is TRBJ1-3, the V gene TRBV5-1; D possibly corresponds to TRBD1 (5 bases). Trimming pared 5 bases from V and 2 bases from J, leaving 14 bases between. CDR1 and CDR2 from the germline V gene are SGHRS and YFSETQ. CDR3 length: 15 residues.

The gene calls are TRBV7-3 and TRBJ1-1, with D possibly TRBD1 on 5 matching bases. CDR1 SGHTA and CDR2 FQGTGA come from the germline V gene. The CDR3 has 15 residues. V was clipped by 2 bases and J by 0 bases, with 10 bases between them. As DNA, the CDR3 is TGTGCCAGCAGCTTAGGGGGGAACATGAACACTGAAGCTTTCTTT. Translating it yields CASSLGGNMNTEAFF.

The chain recombines TRBV5-4 with TRBJ1-6; D is possibly TRBD1 (6 bases). The CDR3 has 18 amino acids. Germline lookup yields CDR1 SGHNT and CDR2 YYREEE (reference sequence). V was trimmed by 0 bases and J by 0 bases, leaving 13 bases between them. CDR3 sequence reads: CASSLDQGSSSYNSPLHF. The CDR3 DNA reads as TGTGCCAGCAGCTTGGACCAGGGGTCGAGCTCCTATAATTCACCCCTCCACTTT.

The gene calls are TRBV13 and TRBJ2-2; D remains ambiguous. This CDR3 region has 15 residues. Germline V CDR1 and CDR2: PRHDT, FYEKMQ (reference sequence). With 5 bases removed from V and 5 bases from J, the gap between germline ends came to 15 bases. The CDR3 DNA reads as TGTGCCAGCAGCCTCCTCCCTTCTCAGACCGGGGAGCTGTTTTTT. Translation gives CASSLLPSQTGELFF.

The V call is TRBV7-2, the J call TRBJ2-7; D not certain. Trimming stripped 4 bases from V and 2 bases from J, with 3 bases between. The CDR3 covers 11 residues. Germline V lookup: CDR1 SGHTA, CDR2 FQGNSA. The CDR3 DNA sequence: TGTGCCAGCAGCTCAACCTACGAGCAGTACTTC. Translating it yields CASSSTYEQYF.

This clone was picked up a small number of times. The chain carries TRBV4-2 and TRBJ2-5; TRBD2 agrees at 8 bases. V was clipped by 0 bases and J by 5 bases; unmatched bases: 8. The CDR3 spans 16 residues. Per the germline V gene, CDR1 is LGHNA and CDR2 is YNFKEQ. CDR3 in amino acids: CASSQDQGSGGETQYF. For the CDR3, the DNA is TGTGCCAGCAGCCAAGATCAAGGGTCGGGGGGGGAGACCCAGTACTTC.

The genes are TRBV5-1 and TRBJ1-1; no clear D. Germline values: CDR1 SGHRS, CDR2 YFSETQ. The CDR3 totals 11 residues. Trimming cost V 4 bases and J 3 bases, with 4 bases left between them. CDR3 in amino acids: CASSLDTEAFF. In DNA, the CDR3 is TGCGCCAGCAGCCTAGACACTGAAGCTTTCTTT.

This chain uses TRBV6-5 with TRBJ2-3; the match to TRBD2 covers 10 bases. This CDR3 spans 15 amino acids. V gave up 5 bases and J gave up 4 bases; unmatched junction bases: 6. In germline, CDR1 is MNHEY, CDR2 SVGAGI. The DNA for the CDR3 is TGTGCCAGCAGTCACGCTAGCGGGGGCGCAGATACGCAGTATTTT. Amino acids: CASSHASGGADTQYF.

The V and J genes are TRBV6-5 and TRBJ1-2; D possibly corresponds to TRBD1 (5 bases). Trimming pared 2 bases from V and 8 bases from J, leaving 18 bases between. Germline V gene data show CDR1 as MNHEY and CDR2 as SVGAGI. This CDR3 has 15 amino acids. The CDR3, as DNA: TGTGCCAGCAGTTACGCCGCAGGGTTGACTGGAGGCTACACCTTC. It translates to CASSYAAGLTGGYTF.

The chain carries TRBV9 and TRBJ1-2; 8 positions match TRBD1. With 4 bases clipped from V and 7 bases from J, the junction kept 9 bases outside the gene matches. The V gene's germline CDR1 is SGDLS and CDR2 YYNGEE. The CDR3 has 14 residues. CDR3 coding DNA: TGTGCCAGCAGCCCTATCTCGGACAGGGTTGGCTACACCTTC. Its protein product is CASSPISDRVGYTF.

The chain is built from TRBV7-3 and TRBJ2-1; TRBD2 agrees at 12 bases. Germline values: CDR1 SGHTA, CDR2 FQGTGA. The V and J ends lost 5 bases and 4 bases, in that order; junction bases with no gene match: 6. The CDR3 runs to 16 residues. CDR3 in amino acids: CASSQSGTSGYNEQFF. The CDR3 region has the DNA TGTGCCAGCAGCCAATCGGGGACTAGCGGGTACAATGAGCAGTTCTTC.

This sequence joins TRBV19 and TRBJ1-2, with D possibly being TRBD1 (6 bases). Trimming shortened V by 8 bases and J by 8 bases, and 21 bases separated the two germline ends. Germline V gives CDR1 LNHDA, CDR2 SQIVND (reference sequence). The length of the CDR3 is 14 residues. The CDR3 DNA reads TGTGCCAGTTTCGACTCACAGGGTAACAGAGGCTACACCTTC. It is translated as CASFDSQGNRGYTF.

The CDR3 is CASSFWARGLMNTEAFF. For the CDR3, the DNA is TGCGCCAGCAGCTTTTGGGCCAGGGGGTTAATGAACACTGAAGCTTTCTTT. V usage is TRBV5-1 and J usage is TRBJ1-1, with TRBD1 matching over 7 bases. From germline, CDR1 is SGHRS and CDR2 YFSETQ. The CDR3 consists of 17 residues. V was clipped by 2 bases and J by 0 bases; unmatched bases: 10.

In its sample, this clone was seen a few times. The chain employs TRBV28 and TRBJ1-1; D perhaps matches TRBD1 (5 bases). The V gene's germline CDR1 is MDHEN and CDR2 SYDVKM. The V and J ends lost 7 bases and 4 bases respectively, with 16 bases between them. The CDR3 extends over 14 amino acids. CDR3 DNA sequence: TGTGCCAGCACTCGTGGGGGGGTAGGCACTGAAGCTTTCTTT. Protein product: CASTRGGVGTEAFF.

The rearrangement links TRBV15 to TRBJ2-7; TRBD1 agrees at 11 bases. The V gene's germline CDR1 is LNHNV and CDR2 YYDKDF (reference sequence). The CDR3 loop spans 17 amino acids. Trimming at V came to 6 bases and at J to 2 bases, leaving 12 bases not matched to a gene. The CDR3: CATRIRGQGAPAYEQYF. The CDR3 DNA reads TGTGCCACCAGGATTCGAGGACAGGGGGCTCCGGCCTACGAGCAGTACTTC.

This chain links TRBV3-1 (or the pseudogene TRBV3-2) with TRBJ2-1, with 9 positions matching TRBD2. CDR1 and CDR2 (germline): LGHDT, YNNKEL (reference sequence). The CDR3 contains 15 residues. J gave up 2 bases and V 4 bases, and 3 bases lay outside the gene matches. CDR3 residues: CASSLAGAPYNEQFF. The CDR3 nucleotides are TGTGCCAGCAGCCTAGCGGGGGCCCCCTACAATGAGCAGTTCTTC.

The chain carries TRBV27 and TRBJ2-3, with TRBD2 matching over 15 bases. This CDR3 region has 18 residues. Trimming at V came to 3 bases and at J to 7 bases, leaving 11 bases not matched to a gene. Germline lookup yields CDR1 MNHEY and CDR2 SMNVEV (reference sequence). The CDR3 nucleotides read TGTGCCAGCAGTTTCAACGGACTAGCGGGGGGGCCTAAAAATACGCAGTATTTT. Its translation: CASSFNGLAGGPKNTQYF.

The rearrangement uses TRBV27 and TRBJ1-1; D unclear. V was pared by 9 bases and J by 3 bases, with 14 bases between. Germline loops: CDR1 MNHEY, CDR2 SMNVEV (reference sequence). The CDR3 spans 13 residues. The CDR3 loop is CASREGLYTEAFF. In nucleotides, the CDR3 is TGTGCCAGTAGGGAGGGATTGTACACTGAAGCTTTCTTT.